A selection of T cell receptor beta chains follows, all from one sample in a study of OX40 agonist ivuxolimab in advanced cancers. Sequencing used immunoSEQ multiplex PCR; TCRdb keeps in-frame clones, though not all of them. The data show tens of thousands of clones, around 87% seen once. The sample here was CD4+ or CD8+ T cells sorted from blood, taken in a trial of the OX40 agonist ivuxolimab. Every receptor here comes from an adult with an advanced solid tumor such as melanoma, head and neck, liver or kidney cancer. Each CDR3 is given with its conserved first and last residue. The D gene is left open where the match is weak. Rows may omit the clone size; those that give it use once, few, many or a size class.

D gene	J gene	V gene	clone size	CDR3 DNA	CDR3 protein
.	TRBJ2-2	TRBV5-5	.	TGTGCCAGCAGCTTGGTTGCTGGGTCAAACACCGGGGAGCTGTTTTTT	CASSLVAGSNTGELFF
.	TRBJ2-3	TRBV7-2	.	TGTGCCAGCAGCTTAGCGCGGGGATCAAATTCCCACGCGCAGTATTTT	CASSLARGSNSHAQYF
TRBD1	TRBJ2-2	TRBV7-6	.	TGTGCCAGCAGCTTAAAGGGCCAGGGGGCAGGCGGGGAGCTGTTTTTT	CASSLKGQGAGGELFF
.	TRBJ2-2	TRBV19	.	TGTGCCACTCGAAGGGGGCGGGAGTTAACCGGGGAGCTGTTTTTT	CATRRGRELTGELFF
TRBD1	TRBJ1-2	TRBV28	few	TGTGCCAGCAGTCCCAGGACAGGGGATGGCTACACCTTC	CASSPRTGDGYTF
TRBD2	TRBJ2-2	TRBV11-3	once	TGTGCCAGCAGCTTAGCGGGAGGTCCGAACACCGGGGAGCTGTTTTTT	CASSLAGGPNTGELFF
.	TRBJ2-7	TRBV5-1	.	TGCGCCAGCAGCTTGGCACAGGGTAATGAGCAGTACTTC	CASSLAQGNEQYF
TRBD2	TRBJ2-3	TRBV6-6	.	TGTGCCAGCAGCTCCCCCGGGGGGGCTGGAGATACGCAGTATTTT	CASSSPGGAGDTQYF
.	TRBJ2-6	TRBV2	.	TGTGCCAGCATTGCCTCTGGGGCCAACGTCCTGACTTTC	CASIASGANVLTF
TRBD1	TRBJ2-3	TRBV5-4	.	TGTGCCAGCAGCCAGAAATCGACAGGGTTTAGCACAGATACGCAGTATTTT	CASSQKSTGFSTDTQYF
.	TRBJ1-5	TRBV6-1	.	TGTGCCAGCAGTGAAGCCCCCACAAAGGGTCAGCCCCAGCATTTT	CASSEAPTKGQPQHF
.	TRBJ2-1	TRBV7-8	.	TGTGCCAGCAGCTCCGACGGCGCATACAATGAGCAGTTCTTC	CASSSDGAYNEQFF
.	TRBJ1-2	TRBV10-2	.	TGCGCCAGCAGTGAAAGTCCTCCAAACGGCTACACCTTC	CASSESPPNGYTF
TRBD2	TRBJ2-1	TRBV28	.	TGTGCCAGCAGATTAGCGGGGGGGGGATACAATGAGCAGTTCTTC	CASRLAGGGYNEQFF
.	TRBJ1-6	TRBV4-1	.	TGCGCCAGCAGCCAAGGGCGGGGACGGGATAATTCACCCCTCCACTTT	CASSQGRGRDNSPLHF
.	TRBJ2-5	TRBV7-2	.	TGTGCCAGCAGCTTATCAGGGGGGGGGACCCAGTACTTC	CASSLSGGGTQYF
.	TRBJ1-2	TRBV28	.	TGTGCCAGCAGTTTGCCAGGAGGGATCTATGGCTACACCTTC	CASSLPGGIYGYTF
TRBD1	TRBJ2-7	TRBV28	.	TGTGCCAGCAGACCTGGACAGGGGGCCTACGAGCAGTACTTC	CASRPGQGAYEQYF
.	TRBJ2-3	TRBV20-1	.	TGCAGTGCTCAACAACGGAATACGCAGTATTTT	CSAQQRNTQYF
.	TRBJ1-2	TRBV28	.	TGTGCCAGCAGTTTAACGGGCCAGGGCTCCTATGGCTACACCTTC	CASSLTGQGSYGYTF
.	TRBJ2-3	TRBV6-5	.	TGTGCCAGCAGTTACTCCGGAGATACGCAGTATTTT	CASSYSGDTQYF
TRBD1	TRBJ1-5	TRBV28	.	TGTGCCAGCAGGGGGACAGGGGGTAACAATCAGCCCCAGCATTTT	CASRGTGGNNQPQHF
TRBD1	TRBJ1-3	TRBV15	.	TGTGCCACCAGCAGAGGGATCCGGGACAGAGGAAACACCATATATTTT	CATSRGIRDRGNTIYF
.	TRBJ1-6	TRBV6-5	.	TGTGCCAGCAGATTGACAGCGGCACATAATTCACCCCTCCACTTT	CASRLTAAHNSPLHF
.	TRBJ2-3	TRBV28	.	TGTGCCAGCAGTTTAAATAGGGGGGCAGATACGCAGTATTTT	CASSLNRGADTQYF
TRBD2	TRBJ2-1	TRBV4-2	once	TGTGCCAGCAGCCAAGCGGGGACTAGCGGGAGCAATGAGCAGTTCTTC	CASSQAGTSGSNEQFF
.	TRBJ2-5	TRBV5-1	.	TGCGCCAGCAGCACCACACCGCAGGGTCGAGAGACCCAGTACTTC	CASSTTPQGRETQYF
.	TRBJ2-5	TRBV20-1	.	TGCAGTGCTAGAGAGGTGACCCAGTACTTC	CSAREVTQYF
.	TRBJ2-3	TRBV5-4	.	TGTGCCAGCAGCTACTCAGGGACAGATACGCAGTATTTT	CASSYSGTDTQYF
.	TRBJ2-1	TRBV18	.	TGTGCCAGCTCACCAAACACGAACTCCAATGAGCAGTTCTTC	CASSPNTNSNEQFF
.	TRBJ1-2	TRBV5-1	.	TGCGCCAGCAGCTTTGGAAGGTCGCAGGTTATTAACGGGTGGGGCTATGGCTACACCTTC	CASSFGRSQVINGWGYGYTF
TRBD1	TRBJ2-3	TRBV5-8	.	TGTGCCAGCAGCGGACAGGGAAGAGGTACGCAGTATTTT	CASSGQGRGTQYF
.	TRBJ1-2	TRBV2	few	TGTGCCAGCCGACAGTTTGACTATGGCTACACCTTC	CASRQFDYGYTF
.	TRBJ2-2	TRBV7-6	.	TGTGCCAGCAGCGGTTTGAAGTTTTCGAACACCGGGGAGCTGTTTTTT	CASSGLKFSNTGELFF
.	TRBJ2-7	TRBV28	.	TGTGCCAGCAGTTTATGGGGCTCCTACGAGCAGTACTTC	CASSLWGSYEQYF
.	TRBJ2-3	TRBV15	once	TGTGCCACCAGCCGACTGAGCGCCTTTACAGATACGCAGTATTTT	CATSRLSAFTDTQYF
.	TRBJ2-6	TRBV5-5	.	TGTGCCAGCAGCTTGAGCGCAGGGGCCGGGGCCAACGTCCTGACTTTC	CASSLSAGAGANVLTF
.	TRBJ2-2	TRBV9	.	TGTGCCAGCAGCGTAATGGGGAACACCGGGGAGCTGTTTTTT	CASSVMGNTGELFF
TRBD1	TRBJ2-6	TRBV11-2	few	TGTGCCAGCAGCAACCTCCGGGGGGACAGGGAGGCTGGGGCCAACGTCCTGACTTTC	CASSNLRGDREAGANVLTF
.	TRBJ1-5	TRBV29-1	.	TGCAGCGTGCGGACAGATTTAAATCAGCCCCAGCATTTT	CSVRTDLNQPQHF
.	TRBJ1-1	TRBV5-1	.	TGCGCCAGCAGCGGCGGGACAATGAACACTGAAGCTTTCTTT	CASSGGTMNTEAFF
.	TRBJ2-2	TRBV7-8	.	TGTGCCAGCAGCGTGTGGGTCTCTGTGGGGGAGCTGTTTTTT	CASSVWVSVGELFF
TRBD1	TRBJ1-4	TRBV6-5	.	TGTGCCAGCAGTTTAACAGGGGTCACTAATGAAAAACTGTTTTTT	CASSLTGVTNEKLFF
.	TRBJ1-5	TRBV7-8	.	TGTGCCAGCAGCTTAACAGGGAGCACTAATCAGCCCCAGCATTTT	CASSLTGSTNQPQHF
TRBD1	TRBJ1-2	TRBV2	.	TGTGCCAGCAGTGAAGGGCTGGGACAGGGGAACTATGGCTACACCTTC	CASSEGLGQGNYGYTF
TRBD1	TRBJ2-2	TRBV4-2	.	TGTGCCAGCAGCGAGGGGACAGGGAGGACCGGGGAGCTGTTTTTT	CASSEGTGRTGELFF
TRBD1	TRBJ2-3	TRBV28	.	TGTGCCAGCAGTCCGGGACAGGGGAGAGATACGCAGTATTTT	CASSPGQGRDTQYF